This T cell receptor (beta chain) was identified during a study of blood T cell repertoires in COVID-19. Study at large: The United States, Italy and Spain were the sources of the acute and convalescent COVID-19 samples. T cells, B-cell-depleted T cells, or PBMCs supplied cDNA or gDNA.

Per the study methods: Using reference gene primer amplification, nucleated cell counts were estimated. TCRdb's table, derived via immunoSEQ multiplex PCR, lists solely in-frame clones and lacks some. V, J and clone size derive from that table, while D and trimming were established from the DNA sequence. In the table there are 95,000 to 100,000 clones, around 87% of which are singletons. The V gene's germline CDR1 is SGHAT and CDR2 FQNNGV. This CDR3 contains 13 residues. V dropped 1 base and J dropped 4; count of bases not matched to a gene: 1. Sequencing used peripheral blood. The TCR originated in a woman aged 25 to 45 with acute or convalescent COVID-19. This sequence joins TRBV11-2 and TRBJ2-7; 7 bases map to TRBD2. The CDR3 spells CASSLGSGYEQYF. CDR3 nucleotide sequence: TGTGCCAGCAGCTTAGGTAGCGGGTACGAGCAGTACTTC.